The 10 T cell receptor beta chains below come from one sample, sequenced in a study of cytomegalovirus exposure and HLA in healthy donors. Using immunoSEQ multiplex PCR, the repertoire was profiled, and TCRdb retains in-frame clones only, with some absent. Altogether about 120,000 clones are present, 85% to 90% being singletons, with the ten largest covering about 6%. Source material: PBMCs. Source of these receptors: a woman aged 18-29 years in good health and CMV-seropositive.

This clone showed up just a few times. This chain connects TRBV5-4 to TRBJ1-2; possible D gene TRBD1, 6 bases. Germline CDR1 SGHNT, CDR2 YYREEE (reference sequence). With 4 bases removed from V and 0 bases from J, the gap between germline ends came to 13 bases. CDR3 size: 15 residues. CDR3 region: CASSRGQTTNYGYTF. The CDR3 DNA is TGTGCCAGCAGCCGCGGACAGACAACTAACTATGGCTACACCTTC.

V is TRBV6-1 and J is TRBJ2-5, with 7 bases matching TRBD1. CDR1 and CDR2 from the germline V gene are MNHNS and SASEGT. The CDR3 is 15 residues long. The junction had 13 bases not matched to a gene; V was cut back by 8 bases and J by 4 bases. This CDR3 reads CASGKDRVQGETQYF. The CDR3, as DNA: TGTGCCAGCGGAAAAGACAGGGTGCAGGGAGAGACCCAGTACTTC.

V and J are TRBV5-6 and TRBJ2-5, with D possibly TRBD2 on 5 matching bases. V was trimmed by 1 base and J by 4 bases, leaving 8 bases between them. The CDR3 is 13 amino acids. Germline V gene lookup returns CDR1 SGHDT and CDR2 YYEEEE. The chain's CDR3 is CASSLTRPETQYF. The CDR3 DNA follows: TGTGCCAGCAGCTTGACTAGGCCAGAGACCCAGTACTTC. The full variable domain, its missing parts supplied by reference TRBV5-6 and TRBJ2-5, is DAGVTQSPTHLIKTRGQQVTLRCSPKSGHDTVSWYQQALGQGPQFIFQYYEEEERQRGNFPDRFSGHQFPNYSSELNVNALLLGDSALYLCASSLTRPETQYFGPGTRLLVL.

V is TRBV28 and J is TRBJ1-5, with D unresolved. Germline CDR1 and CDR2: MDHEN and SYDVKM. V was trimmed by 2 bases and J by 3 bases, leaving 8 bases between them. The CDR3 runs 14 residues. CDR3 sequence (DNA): TGTGCCAGCAGTTTAAACAGACCCAATCAGCCCCAGCATTTT. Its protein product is CASSLNRPNQPQHF.

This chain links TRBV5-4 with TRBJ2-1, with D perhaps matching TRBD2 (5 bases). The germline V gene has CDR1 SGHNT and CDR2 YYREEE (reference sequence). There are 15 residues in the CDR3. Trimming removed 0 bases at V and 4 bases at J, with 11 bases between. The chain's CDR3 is CASSLEGSEYNEQFF. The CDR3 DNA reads TGTGCCAGCAGCTTGGAGGGTAGCGAGTACAATGAGCAGTTCTTC.

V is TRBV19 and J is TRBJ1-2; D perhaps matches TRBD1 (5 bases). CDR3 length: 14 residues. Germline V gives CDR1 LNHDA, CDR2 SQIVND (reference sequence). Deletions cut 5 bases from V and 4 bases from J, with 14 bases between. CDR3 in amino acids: CASSLDMTIYGYTF. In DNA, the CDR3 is TGTGCCAGTAGTCTGGACATGACAATCTATGGCTACACCTTC.

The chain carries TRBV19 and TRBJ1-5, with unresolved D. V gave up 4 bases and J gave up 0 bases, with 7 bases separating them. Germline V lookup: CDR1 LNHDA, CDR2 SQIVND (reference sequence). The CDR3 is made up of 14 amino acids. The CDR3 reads CASSKLNSNQPQHF. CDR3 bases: TGTGCCAGTAGTAAGCTTAATAGCAATCAGCCCCAGCATTTT.

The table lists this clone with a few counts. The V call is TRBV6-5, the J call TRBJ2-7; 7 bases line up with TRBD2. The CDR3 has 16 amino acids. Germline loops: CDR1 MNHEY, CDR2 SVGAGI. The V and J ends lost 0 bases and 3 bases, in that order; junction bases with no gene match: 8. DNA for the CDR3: TGTGCCAGCAGTTACTCACGTGGAGCGGGGATCTACGAGCAGTACTTC. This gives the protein CASSYSRGAGIYEQYF.

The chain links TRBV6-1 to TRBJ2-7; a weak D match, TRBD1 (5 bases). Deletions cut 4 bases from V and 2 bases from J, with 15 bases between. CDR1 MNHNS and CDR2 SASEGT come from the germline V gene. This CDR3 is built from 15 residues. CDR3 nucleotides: TGTGCCAGCAGTGTCTGGTCAGGGCGCGCCTACGAGCAGTACTTC. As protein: CASSVWSGRAYEQYF.

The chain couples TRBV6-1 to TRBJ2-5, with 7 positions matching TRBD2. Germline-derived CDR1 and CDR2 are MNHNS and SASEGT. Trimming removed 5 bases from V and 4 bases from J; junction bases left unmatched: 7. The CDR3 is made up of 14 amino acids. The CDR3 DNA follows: TGTGCCAGCAGTATAGGGAGGGGCGGAGAGACCCAGTACTTC. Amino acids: CASSIGRGGETQYF.